The T cell receptor beta chain under discussion was sequenced for a study of vaccination effects on CD4 cells after COVID-19. About the study: Participants received two doses of either the BNT162b2 or mRNA-1273 vaccine. Study findings and constraints: At late timepoints after vaccination, vaccine- and infection-induced clones shrank markedly. Relatively few convalescent patients took part in the study, which had no early post-infection timepoints.

Clones were read by immunoSEQ multiplex PCR, and TCRdb kept only the in-frame ones, dropping some. The data show approximately 30,000 clones, around 70% seen once. Peptide-pool stimulation followed by sequencing identified expanded antigen-specific CD4+ clonotypes in the ViraFEST assay. Isolation of CD4+ T cells took place after less than 12 days of culture. In the vaccine recipients, nucleocapsid antibodies were negative and there was no prior SARS-CoV-2 infection. IL-2 medium was substituted for half the medium on days 3 and 7. Note on this clone: Its antigen remains unknown.

This receptor was identified in a human donor who received a COVID-19 vaccine. The sample was CD4+ T cells from PBMCs cultured with SARS-CoV-2 spike peptides, taken before COVID-19 vaccination.

The CDR3 region is CASSLVGGQITEAFF. In DNA form, the CDR3 reads TGCGCCAGCAGCTTGGTCGGGGGGCAGATCACTGAAGCTTTCTTT. The V call is TRBV5-1, the J call TRBJ1-1, with D tentatively TRBD1 (6 bases). This CDR3 comprises 15 residues. CDR1 and CDR2 (germline): SGHRS, YFSETQ. Trimming removed 0 bases at V and 4 bases at J, with 13 bases between.